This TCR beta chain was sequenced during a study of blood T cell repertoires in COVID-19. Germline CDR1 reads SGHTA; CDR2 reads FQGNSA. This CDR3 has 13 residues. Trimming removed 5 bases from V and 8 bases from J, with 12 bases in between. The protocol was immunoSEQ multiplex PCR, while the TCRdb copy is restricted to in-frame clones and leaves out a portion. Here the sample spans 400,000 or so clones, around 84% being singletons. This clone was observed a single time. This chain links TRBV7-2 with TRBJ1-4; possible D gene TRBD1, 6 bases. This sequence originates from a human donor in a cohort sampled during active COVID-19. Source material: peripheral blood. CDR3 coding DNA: TGTGCCAGCAGCCCCGCTACAGGGGAAAAACTGTTTTTT. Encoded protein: CASSPATGEKLFF.